The sequence of this T cell receptor (beta chain) was determined in a study of technical replicates of blood from a few donors. The junction had 5 bases not matched to a gene; V was cut back by 1 base and J by 0 bases. CDR1 is MGHRA and CDR2 is YSYEKL in the germline V gene. The CDR3 runs to 16 residues. Assay used: immunoSEQ multiplex PCR; TCRdb lists only in-frame clones, some missing. The sample includes 55,000 to 75,000 clones, 90% to 95% of them seen just once. The chain is built from TRBV4-1 and TRBJ1-2; 7 bases align to TRBD1. The sequence derives from a human donor in good health. Some clones in this sample may be carry-over from other donors' samples. Sequencing used PBMCs. Here the CDR3 reads CASSQGDSRSNYGYTF. The CDR3 nucleotides read TGCGCCAGCAGCCAAGGGGACAGCCGATCTAACTATGGCTACACCTTC.